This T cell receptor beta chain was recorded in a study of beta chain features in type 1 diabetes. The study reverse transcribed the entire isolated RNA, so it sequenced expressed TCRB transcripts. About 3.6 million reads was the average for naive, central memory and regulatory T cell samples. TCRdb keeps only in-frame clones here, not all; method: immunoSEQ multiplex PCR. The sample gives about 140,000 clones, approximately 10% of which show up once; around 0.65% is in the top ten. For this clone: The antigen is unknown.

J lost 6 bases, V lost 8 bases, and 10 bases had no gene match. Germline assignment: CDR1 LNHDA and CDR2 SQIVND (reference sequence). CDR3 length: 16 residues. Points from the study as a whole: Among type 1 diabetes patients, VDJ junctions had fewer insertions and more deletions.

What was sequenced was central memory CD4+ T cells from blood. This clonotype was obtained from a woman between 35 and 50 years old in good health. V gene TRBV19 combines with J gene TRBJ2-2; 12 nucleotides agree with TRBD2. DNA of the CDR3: TGTGCCAGTCGGACTAGCGGGGTGTATAGGTCCGGGGAGCTGTTTTTT. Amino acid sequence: CASRTSGVYRSGELFF.